This T cell receptor beta chain was sequenced during a study of identical twins. Overall study findings and caveats: Excess twin sharing in beta out-of-frame sequences was weaker. Cord blood beta clonotypes present at high abundance carried fewer insertions; no such pattern appeared in memory repertoires.

This clonotype was observed many times. Its antigen is not known. The V end lost 1 base, the J end lost 2 bases, and 10 bases lay between the germline ends. This CDR3 has 15 amino acids. The germline gives CDR1 SGHRS, CDR2 YFSETQ. TCRdb independently ran MiXCR on the 5' RACE reads; one entry per CDR3 protein. The sample has hundreds of thousands of distinct CDR3 sequences, approximately 13% seen once. The same data also went into a second study, on yellow fever vaccine responses in identical twins.

The chain combines TRBV5-1 with TRBJ2-1, with a tentative D call TRBD2 (6 bases). This TCR derives from a woman younger than 30 in good health. The specimen was PBMCs. Written as DNA, the CDR3 is TGCGCCAGCAGCTTGACGGGAGTACCCTACAATGAGCAGTTCTTC. It encodes CASSLTGVPYNEQFF.